This T cell receptor beta chain was retrieved from a study of cytomegalovirus exposure and HLA in healthy donors. Points from the study as a whole: Prior analysis indicated that the majority of TCR beta V segments exhibited productivity approximately 90% or approximately 30% of the time. Reports described diagnosis of cytomegalovirus status by the classifier as highly specific and sensitive. There were several of the most significant clusters that appeared linked to common viral pathogens in a later analysis. In vitro checks showed that a few CMV-associated chains really do target CMV antigens.

CDR3 length equals 16 residues. V gave up 1 base and J gave up 4 bases, with 15 bases separating them. CDR1 and CDR2 from the germline V gene are SGHDT and YYEEEE. Researchers ran the PCR with 60 Vbeta and 13 Jbeta primers. Only in-frame clones appear in the TCRdb table, and some are missing; sequencing was by immunoSEQ multiplex PCR. Of about 180,000 clones in the sample, 65% to 80% were seen once. With regard to this clone: Antigen specificity is unknown.

Sequencing input: PBMCs. This chain links TRBV5-6 with TRBJ2-1; D gene ambiguous. This sequence originates from a woman in her 30s in good health and CMV-seropositive. The CDR3 region is CASSLRLGLDYNEQFF. The DNA of the CDR3 is TGTGCCAGCAGCTTGAGGCTAGGCCTGGATTACAATGAGCAGTTCTTC.